Listed below are T cell receptor beta chains from one sample, sequenced in a study of T cell changes during pregnancy in multiple sclerosis. Profiling relied on immunoSEQ multiplex PCR, and the TCRdb table lists in-frame clones only, not all of them. The data show roughly 100,000 clones, with 92% seen just once and 0.75% to 0.95% held by the top ten. Specimen: peripheral blood, collected after pregnancy. The receptor source for this set is a female donor with multiple sclerosis, enrolled in a pregnancy study. Each CDR3 is given with its conserved first and last residue. A D gene is named only where the DNA matches it firmly. Expanded clones get a size class; other rows say once, few or many, or leave the size out.

D: -; V: TRBV5-1; J: TRBJ2-7; size: -; DNA: TGCGCCAGCAGCTTGGAGCAGGGATACGAGCAGTACTTC; CDR3: CASSLEQGYEQYF
D: -; V: TRBV5-1; J: TRBJ2-2; size: -; DNA: TGCGCCAGCAGCCGCGGGACCAACACCGGGGAGCTGTTTTTT; CDR3: CASSRGTNTGELFF
D: TRBD1; V: TRBV27; J: TRBJ1-6; size: -; DNA: TGTGCCAGCAGTCCGGGACAGGGGCTAGGTAATTCACCCCTCCACTTT; CDR3: CASSPGQGLGNSPLHF
D: -; V: TRBV6-5; J: TRBJ2-1; size: -; DNA: TGTGCCAGCAGTGCACTACAGGGTGCGTTGGATGAGCAGTTCTTC; CDR3: CASSALQGALDEQFF
D: TRBD2; V: TRBV30; J: TRBJ2-5; size: -; DNA: TGTGCCTGGAGTGTTAGTCTAGCGGGAGTTGAGACCCAGTACTTC; CDR3: CAWSVSLAGVETQYF
D: -; V: TRBV9; J: TRBJ1-1; size: few; DNA: TGTGCCAGCAGCGTAGGGCCAGGGGCTATCACTGAAGCTTTCTTT; CDR3: CASSVGPGAITEAFF
D: TRBD2; V: TRBV7-2; J: TRBJ2-5; size: -; DNA: TGTGCCAGCAGCTTTCTTAGCGGGGGGCACGAGACCCAGTACTTC; CDR3: CASSFLSGGHETQYF
D: -; V: TRBV5-1; J: TRBJ1-1; size: -; DNA: TGCGCCAGCAGCTTGTATCAGGGCCCTGAAGCTTTCTTT; CDR3: CASSLYQGPEAFF
D: -; V: TRBV6-5; J: TRBJ1-6; size: -; DNA: TGTGCCAGCAAGAGGGATAGCTCCTATAATTCACCCCTCCACTTT; CDR3: CASKRDSSYNSPLHF
D: -; V: TRBV19; J: TRBJ1-4; size: -; DNA: TGTGCCAGTAGTGACGGGGGGCTCGCTAATGAAAAACTGTTTTTT; CDR3: CASSDGGLANEKLFF
D: TRBD2; V: TRBV2; J: TRBJ2-7; size: -; DNA: TGTGCCAGCACCCGAACGGGAGGGGTAGTCTACGAGCAGTACTTC; CDR3: CASTRTGGVVYEQYF
D: -; V: TRBV28; J: TRBJ1-5; size: -; DNA: TGTGCCAGCAGTCCCCTCGGTCAGCCCCAGCATTTT; CDR3: CASSPLGQPQHF
D: TRBD2; V: TRBV7-8; J: TRBJ2-1; size: -; DNA: TGTGCCAGCAGCCCACGTGCGGGACTAGAGCCCAATGAGCAGTTCTTC; CDR3: CASSPRAGLEPNEQFF
D: TRBD1; V: TRBV13; J: TRBJ1-2; size: -; DNA: TGTGCCAGCAGCTTAGTTACAGGGGGCTATGGCTACACCTTC; CDR3: CASSLVTGGYGYTF
D: -; V: TRBV4-1; J: TRBJ2-3; size: -; DNA: TGCGCCAGCAAGGGGATGGGCAGCACAGATACGCAGTATTTT; CDR3: CASKGMGSTDTQYF
D: TRBD1; V: TRBV7-3; J: TRBJ1-1; size: -; DNA: TGTGCCAGCAGCTCGACAGGGACAGCGGCTGATGGAGCTTTCTTT; CDR3: CASSSTGTAADGAFF
D: TRBD1; V: TRBV7-9; J: TRBJ2-7; size: -; DNA: TGTGCCAGCAGCTCGGAACAGGACAGGGGGGGACCCTACGAGCAGTACTTC; CDR3: CASSSEQDRGGPYEQYF
D: -; V: TRBV30; J: TRBJ1-5; size: -; DNA: TGTGCCTGGAGTGTACTGGGGGCGTTTAGCAATCAGCCCCAGCATTTT; CDR3: CAWSVLGAFSNQPQHF
D: TRBD2; V: TRBV7-3; J: TRBJ2-3; size: once; DNA: TGTGCCAGCAGCTTAACTAGCGGGGTCCGCACAGATACGCAGTATTTT; CDR3: CASSLTSGVRTDTQYF
D: TRBD1; V: TRBV5-5; J: TRBJ2-5; size: few; DNA: TGTGCCAGCAGCTCACAGGGGGCCCCTTGGGAGACCCAGTACTTC; CDR3: CASSSQGAPWETQYF
D: TRBD1; V: TRBV19; J: TRBJ1-1; size: -; DNA: TGTGCCAGTAGTGCAAGACAGGGAACGGGGTTAGGAACTGAAGCTTTCTTT; CDR3: CASSARQGTGLGTEAFF
D: TRBD1; V: TRBV2; J: TRBJ2-5; size: -; DNA: TGTGCCAGCAGCGGCCACAGGGGTCAGACCCAGTACTTC; CDR3: CASSGHRGQTQYF
D: -; V: TRBV5-1; J: TRBJ2-7; size: -; DNA: TGCGCCAGCAGCCAGGGCACCTACGAGCAGTACTTC; CDR3: CASSQGTYEQYF
D: TRBD1; V: TRBV5-4; J: TRBJ2-7; size: -; DNA: TGTGCCAGCAGCTTTGGGACAGGGGTTTCCTACGAGCAGTACTTC; CDR3: CASSFGTGVSYEQYF
D: -; V: TRBV14; J: TRBJ1-2; size: -; DNA: TGTGCCAGCAGCCAAGAAGGTTGGAGGAGCTATGGCTACACCTTC; CDR3: CASSQEGWRSYGYTF
D: -; V: TRBV4-1; J: TRBJ1-6; size: -; DNA: TGCGCCAGCAGCCAAGTTTGGAGAGGCAGCTCCTATAATTCACCCCTCCACTTT; CDR3: CASSQVWRGSSYNSPLHF
D: -; V: TRBV2; J: TRBJ1-1; size: few; DNA: TGTGCCAGCAGGAAGGCGGAGAACACTGAAGCTTTCTTT; CDR3: CASRKAENTEAFF
D: -; V: TRBV10-3; J: TRBJ1-1; size: -; DNA: TGTGCCATCAGTGATTCACAGGGCATGTCGACTGAAGCTTTCTTT; CDR3: CAISDSQGMSTEAFF
D: -; V: TRBV19; J: TRBJ1-1; size: -; DNA: TGTGCCAGTTGGACTTTGGGTAACACTGAAGCTTTCTTT; CDR3: CASWTLGNTEAFF